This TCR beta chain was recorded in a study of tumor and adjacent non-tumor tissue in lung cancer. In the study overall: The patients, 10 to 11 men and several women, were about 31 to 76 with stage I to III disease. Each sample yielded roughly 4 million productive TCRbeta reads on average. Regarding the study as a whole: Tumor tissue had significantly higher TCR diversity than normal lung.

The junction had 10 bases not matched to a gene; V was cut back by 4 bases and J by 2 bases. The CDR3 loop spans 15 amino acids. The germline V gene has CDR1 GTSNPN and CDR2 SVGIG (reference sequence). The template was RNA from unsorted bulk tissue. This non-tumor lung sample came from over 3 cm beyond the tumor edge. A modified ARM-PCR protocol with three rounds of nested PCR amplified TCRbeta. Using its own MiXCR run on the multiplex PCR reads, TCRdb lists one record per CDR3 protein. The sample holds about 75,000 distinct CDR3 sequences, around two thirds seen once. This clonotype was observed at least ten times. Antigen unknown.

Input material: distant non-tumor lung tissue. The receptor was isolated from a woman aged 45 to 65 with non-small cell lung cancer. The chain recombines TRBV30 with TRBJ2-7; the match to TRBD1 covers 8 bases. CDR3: CAWTRPGGRTYEQYF. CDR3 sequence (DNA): TGTGCCTGGACCAGACCAGGGGGCCGAACCTACGAGCAGTACTTC.